A selection of T cell receptor beta chains follows, all from one sample in a study of blood T cell repertoires in COVID-19. Repertoires were generated with immunoSEQ multiplex PCR, while TCRdb's copy carries only in-frame clones and drops some. Of 270,000 or so clones in the sample, 81% are singletons; the top ten hold about 2.9%. Specimen: peripheral blood. Receptor source: a woman aged 60 to 75 with active or convalescent COVID-19. Both conserved end residues are part of each CDR3. The D gene is left open where the match is weak. Clone size is given for some rows only: seen once, a few or many times, or a class if the clone is expanded.

>-|TRBJ1-1|14|TRBV19|-
CASSMSRLNTEAFF
TGTGCCAGTAGTATGAGTAGATTAAACACTGAAGCTTTCTTT
>-|TRBJ1-2|13|TRBV19|TRBD1
CASSITGDYGYTF
TGTGCCAGTAGTATCACAGGGGACTATGGCTACACCTTC
>few|TRBJ1-2|15|TRBV14|-
CASSPLEGLNYGYTF
TGTGCCAGCAGCCCCCTAGAGGGACTTAACTATGGCTACACCTTC
>-|TRBJ2-4|17|TRBV7-2|-
CASSLSLGPLAKNIQYF
TGTGCCAGCAGCTTAAGTCTTGGGCCGCTAGCCAAAAACATTCAGTACTTC
>-|TRBJ1-1|15|TRBV6-1|-
CASSEDPGGNTEAFF
TGTGCCAGCAGTGAAGACCCGGGGGGGAACACTGAAGCTTTCTTT
>-|TRBJ1-2|15|TRBV30|-
CAWSAGVQGGYGYTF
TGTGCCTGGAGTGCGGGGGTCCAGGGTGGCTATGGCTACACCTTC
>-|TRBJ2-1|13|TRBV12-3/TRBV12-4|-
CASRSTSYNEQFF
TGTGCCAGCAGATCGACTAGCTACAATGAGCAGTTCTTC
>-|TRBJ2-7|15|TRBV6-6|-
CASSYSFTGLYEQYF
TGTGCCAGCAGTTACTCTTTCACAGGGTTATACGAGCAGTACTTC
>-|TRBJ2-1|20|TRBV2|TRBD2
CASSSQGLAGGGPRDNEQFF
TGTGCCAGCAGTTCTCAAGGACTAGCGGGGGGTGGGCCTCGGGACAATGAGCAGTTCTTC
>-|TRBJ2-2|18|TRBV21-1|-
CASSKEGVRQGYTGELFF
TGTGCCAGCAGCAAAGAGGGAGTTAGACAGGGATACACCGGGGAGCTGTTTTTT
>-|TRBJ2-4|12|TRBV6-5|TRBD1
CASRWTGDIQYF
TGTGCCAGCAGGTGGACAGGGGACATTCAGTACTTC
>-|TRBJ1-4|11|TRBV11-2|-
CASSLYEKLFF
TGTGCCAGCAGCCTTTATGAAAAACTGTTTTTT
>-|TRBJ2-5|16|TRBV5-1|TRBD1
CASSRPNGTGAETQYF
TGCGCCAGCAGCAGACCCAACGGGACAGGGGCAGAGACCCAGTACTTC
>-|TRBJ2-5|16|TRBV27|-
CASSSYGAAVGETQYF
TGTGCCAGCAGTAGTTACGGAGCTGCGGTCGGAGAGACCCAGTACTTC
>-|TRBJ2-7|15|TRBV4-1|TRBD1
CASSRAGTGYYEQYF
TGCGCCAGCAGCCGCGCCGGGACAGGATACTACGAGCAGTACTTC
>-|TRBJ2-7|13|TRBV5-4|TRBD1
CASAPQGAYEQYF
TGTGCCAGCGCCCCTCAGGGGGCCTACGAGCAGTACTTC
>-|TRBJ2-1|20|TRBV7-8|TRBD2
CASSLVSSGGSVVPPNEQFF
TGTGCCAGCAGCTTAGTGTCTAGCGGGGGATCCGTCGTCCCCCCCAATGAGCAGTTCTTC
>-|TRBJ1-6|14|TRBV5-6|-
CASSPDRKGSPLHF
TGTGCCAGCAGCCCCGACAGGAAGGGGTCACCCCTCCACTTT
>-|TRBJ1-1|14|TRBV19|-
CASSIGRQNTEAFF
TGTGCCAGTAGTATTGGGAGGCAGAACACTGAAGCTTTCTTT
>-|TRBJ1-3|14|TRBV7-9|TRBD1
CASSLGTGGNTIYF
TGTGCCAGCAGCTTAGGGACAGGTGGGAACACCATATATTTT
>-|TRBJ1-2|15|TRBV18|-
CASSPGTANTYGYTF
TGTGCCAGCTCACCCGGAACAGCTAACACCTATGGCTACACCTTC
>-|TRBJ1-3|12|TRBV3-1/TRBV3-2|TRBD1
CASRDHRGTIYF
TGTGCCAGCAGGGATCACAGGGGGACCATATATTTT
>-|TRBJ2-2|16|TRBV7-9|TRBD2
CASSLGGGSNTGELFF
TGTGCCAGCAGCTTAGGGGGAGGGTCGAACACCGGGGAGCTGTTTTTT
>-|TRBJ1-2|13|TRBV24-1|-
CATSDFRGGGYTF
TGTGCCACCAGTGATTTCCGGGGTGGCGGCTACACCTTC
>-|TRBJ1-1|17|TRBV9|-
CASSVVVGDSLNTEAFF
TGTGCCAGCAGCGTAGTTGTCGGCGACAGCCTGAACACTGAAGCTTTCTTT
>-|TRBJ1-2|15|TRBV7-8|-
CASSSLLTRDYGYTF
TGTGCCAGCAGCTCCTTACTAACCCGTGACTATGGCTACACCTTC
>-|TRBJ1-2|13|TRBV7-9|TRBD1
CASSFTGVDGYTF
TGTGCCAGCAGCTTTACAGGGGTGGATGGCTACACCTTC
>few|TRBJ1-1|16|TRBV28|TRBD1
CASRLLPGQGNTEAFF
TGTGCCAGCCGACTCCTTCCGGGACAGGGGAACACTGAAGCTTTCTTT
>-|TRBJ1-2|13|TRBV7-2|-
CASSLVQVGGYTF
TGTGCCAGCAGCTTAGTACAGGTTGGGGGCTACACCTTC
>-|TRBJ2-7|15|TRBV15|TRBD2
CATSRDRLASHEQYF
TGTGCCACCAGCAGAGATCGACTAGCCTCCCACGAGCAGTACTTC
>-|TRBJ2-7|16|TRBV7-9|TRBD2
CASSLGGTSGAREQYF
TGTGCCAGCAGCTTAGGGGGGACTAGCGGGGCCCGGGAGCAGTACTTC
>once|TRBJ2-7|11|TRBV29-1|-
CSVPGTYEQYF
TGCAGCGTTCCTGGGACTTACGAGCAGTACTTC
>-|TRBJ1-1|15|TRBV5-4|-
CASSLGPQVNTEAFF
TGTGCCAGCAGCTTGGGTCCACAGGTGAACACTGAAGCTTTCTTT
>few|TRBJ1-4|13|TRBV6-5|-
CASSYYRYEKLFF
TGTGCCAGCAGTTACTACAGATATGAAAAACTGTTTTTT
>-|TRBJ1-5|15|TRBV12-5|-
CASGLGSGGNQPQHF
TGTGCTAGTGGTTTGGGCAGTGGAGGCAATCAGCCCCAGCATTTT
>-|TRBJ2-5|13|TRBV4-3|-
CASSQSRWETQYF
TGCGCCAGCAGCCAGTCCAGGTGGGAGACCCAGTACTTC
>-|TRBJ2-2|17|TRBV11-2|TRBD2
CASSPNPGGGIDGELFF
TGTGCCAGCAGCCCGAACCCCGGGGGGGGTATCGACGGGGAGCTGTTTTTT
>-|TRBJ1-6|12|TRBV3-1/TRBV3-2|-
CASSQRNSPLHF
TGTGCCAGCAGCCAACGGAATTCACCCCTCCACTTT
>-|TRBJ2-7|12|TRBV7-6|-
CASSQLGHEQYF
TGTGCCAGCAGCCAGCTAGGCCACGAGCAGTACTTC
>once|TRBJ1-1|14|TRBV2|-
CASSVRGASTEAFF
TGTGCCAGCAGTGTCCGGGGGGCTAGTACTGAAGCTTTCTTT
>-|TRBJ2-7|15|TRBV7-2|TRBD1
CASSSTGQGGYEQYF
TGTGCCAGCAGCTCAACGGGACAGGGTGGGTACGAGCAGTACTTC
>-|TRBJ1-2|15|TRBV6-5|TRBD1
CASVRDRVPNYGYTF
TGTGCCAGCGTCCGGGACAGGGTCCCTAACTATGGCTACACCTTC
>-|TRBJ2-5|15|TRBV11-2|-
CASSPPRWQQETQYF
TGTGCCAGCAGCCCCCCTAGGTGGCAGCAAGAGACCCAGTACTTC
>-|TRBJ2-3|14|TRBV9|TRBD2
CASSRPSGGDTQYF
TGTGCCAGCAGCCGTCCTAGCGGGGGGGATACGCAGTATTTT
>-|TRBJ1-3|16|TRBV6-1|-
CASSVTGQISGNTIYF
TGTGCCAGCAGTGTAACGGGACAAATCTCTGGAAACACCATATATTTT
>-|TRBJ1-2|16|TRBV19|-
CASSITRDGGTYGYTF
TGTGCCAGTAGTATAACCCGGGACGGGGGGACCTATGGCTACACCTTC